This entry lists 13 T cell receptor beta chains sequenced from one sample in a study of CD8 T cells in ankylosing spondylitis. From the 5' RACE reads, TCRdb called clonotypes with MiXCR, one entry per CDR3 protein. This table holds about 64,000 distinct CDR3 sequences, over 5% found once. Sequencing was done on a sample of synovial fluid, either unsorted or a sorted T cell fraction (not recorded which). The receptors were sampled from a male donor with ankylosing spondylitis.

In this sample, this clonotype is medium-sized (0.01 to 0.1%). V usage is TRBV29-1 and J usage is TRBJ2-1; TRBD2 agrees at 8 bases. J gave up 3 bases and V 2 bases, and 3 bases lay outside the gene matches. Looked up from germline, CDR1 is SQVTM and CDR2 is ANQGSEA. The CDR3 has 14 amino acids. CDR3 DNA: TGCAGCGTTGAATCTAGCGGGCGCTACAATGAGCAGTTCTTC. This translates into CSVESSGRYNEQFF.

This clonotype was picked up many times. The chain has TRBV20-1 and TRBJ2-7, with TRBD1 identical over 10 bases. Losses at the gene ends were 5 bases for V and 3 bases for J; bases not matched to a gene: 7. Germline V lookup: CDR1 DFQATT, CDR2 SNEGSKA (reference sequence). CDR3 length equals 14 residues. DNA for the CDR3: TGCAGTGCTCGTCCCGGGACAGGGGTCTACGAGCAGTACTTC. This translates into CSARPGTGVYEQYF.

The sample holds a few counts of this clonotype. J is TRBJ2-1 and V is TRBV4-1; weak D call: TRBD2 (5 bases). V was cut by 1 base and J by 5 bases, with 9 bases left in between. The germline CDR1 and CDR2 sequences are MGHRA and YSYEKL. The CDR3 has 14 residues. CDR3 nucleotides: TGCGCCAGCAGCCAAGGAGACTACAACAATGAGCAGTTCTTC. Amino acid sequence: CASSQGDYNNEQFF.

This clonotype was seen ten or more times. The J gene is TRBJ2-1, the V gene TRBV10-3; 8 bases line up with TRBD1. The germline V gene has CDR1 ENHRY and CDR2 SYGVKD. The CDR3 is 15 residues long. The V and J ends lost 8 bases and 6 bases, in that order; junction bases with no gene match: 12. The chain's CDR3 is CAIRTGSLSTNEQFF. The DNA of the CDR3 is TGTGCCATCCGGACAGGGAGTTTGTCAACCAATGAGCAGTTCTTC.

This clonotype was recorded at least ten times. The chain uses TRBV7-2 and TRBJ1-5; D ambiguous. The V gene lost 0 bases and the J gene lost 4 bases, with 10 bases spanning the gap. Looked up from germline, CDR1 is SGHTA and CDR2 is FQGNSA. This CDR3 comprises 15 residues. CDR3 in DNA: TGTGCCAGCAGCTTAGCGGGAGGTCCTAATCAGCCCCAGCATTTT. Translation gives CASSLAGGPNQPQHF.

This clonotype was detected many times. The V gene is TRBV23-1, the J gene TRBJ2-7; 7 bases line up with TRBD1. TRBV23-1 is an ORF, and what it does is uncertain. V shed 2 bases, J shed 1 base, and the junction held 8 bases outside the gene matches. CDR3 size: 16 residues. This CDR3 reads CASSQGDRPESYEQYF. Here the CDR3 DNA reads TGCGCCAGCAGTCAAGGGGACAGACCCGAGTCCTACGAGCAGTACTTC.

J is TRBJ1-5 and V is TRBV6-5, with a weak D call TRBD1 (5 bases). The CDR3 runs 14 residues. The germline V and J ends were trimmed by 4 bases and 1 base, with 8 bases remaining between them. The germline V gene has CDR1 MNHEY and CDR2 SVGAGI. The CDR3 sequence is CASSSRDSNQPQHF. The CDR3 DNA is TGTGCCAGCAGTTCCCGGGACAGCAATCAGCCCCAGCATTTT.

This clonotype occurred many times. The rearrangement uses TRBV29-1 and TRBJ2-1; TRBD2 aligns across 10 bases. CDR3 length: 14 amino acids. Germline trimming cut 6 bases from V and 5 bases from J; bases unmatched to any gene: 7. The germline gives CDR1 SQVTM, CDR2 ANQGSEA. The CDR3 protein is CSVKLSGRDNEQFF. The CDR3 bases are TGCAGCGTAAAATTAAGCGGGAGGGACAATGAGCAGTTCTTC.

This clonotype was counted at least ten times. This chain links TRBV11-3 with TRBJ2-1, with a tentative D call TRBD2 (6 bases). The CDR3 length is 14 residues. V was trimmed by 7 bases and J by 4 bases, leaving 14 bases between them. CDR1 SGHNT and CDR2 YENEEA come from the germline V gene. CDR3 residues: CASTDGTEYNEQFF. The CDR3 DNA is TGTGCCAGCACCGATGGGACTGAATACAATGAGCAGTTCTTC. Supplemented by reference TRBV11-3 and TRBJ2-1, the full variable domain reads EAGVVQSPRYKIIEKKQPVAFWCNPISGHNTLYWYLQNLGQGPELLIRYENEEAVDDSQLPKDRFSAERLKGVDSTLKIQPAELGDSAVYLCASTDGTEYNEQFFGPGTRLTVL.

The chain couples TRBV10-3 to TRBJ2-7, with D possibly being TRBD2 (7 bases). V dropped 2 bases and J dropped 2 bases, with 10 bases sitting between them. This CDR3 region has 14 residues. Germline CDR1 is ENHRY and CDR2 is SYGVKD. The CDR3 here is CAISEVGGAYEQYF. The CDR3 DNA is TGTGCCATCAGTGAGGTAGGGGGGGCCTACGAGCAGTACTTC.

A note on this clonotype: A much larger clone sits a single nucleotide away, making a read error possible. The DNA of the CDR3 is TGTGCCAGCAGTCCTCACAGAACTGAAGCTTCCTTT. Translation: CASSPHRTEASF. This sequence joins TRBV28 and TRBJ1-1; D is ambiguous. This CDR3 region has 12 residues. From germline, CDR1 is MDHEN and CDR2 SYDVKM.

There are many counts of this clonotype. In DNA form, the CDR3 reads TGCGCCAGCAGCTTGGGGTTTGGTGCAACTAATGAAAAACTGTTTTTT. Its protein product is CASSLGFGATNEKLFF. The chain is built from TRBV5-1 and TRBJ1-4, with unresolved D. CDR3 size: 16 residues. The germline gives CDR1 SGHRS, CDR2 YFSETQ. The ends were cut back, 0 bases at V and 0 bases at J, with 9 bases in the middle.

This clonotype was recorded only once. The rearrangement uses TRBV2 and TRBJ2-7; 9 nucleotides agree with TRBD2. Germline V gives CDR1 SNHLY, CDR2 FYNNEI. This CDR3 has 13 residues. The V gene end was trimmed by 6 bases and the J gene end by 7 bases; junction bases not matched to a gene: 7. For the CDR3, the DNA is TGTGCCAGCAGCCCCGGGACTAGCTGGGAGCAGTACTTC. Its protein is CASSPGTSWEQYF.